This note documents a single T cell receptor beta chain sequence. Its specificity is not known. This entry comes from a study of cytomegalovirus exposure and HLA in healthy donors. Study results and caveats: In the 120 or so validation repertoires, roughly 94% of cluster scores exceeded 0, per a later analysis. It was confirmed in vitro that three of the CMV-associated chains were specific for CMV antigens.

Trimming removed 1 base from V and 5 bases from J; junction bases left unmatched: 2. CDR1 and CDR2 from the germline V gene are MGHRA and YSYEKL. The CDR3 consists of 14 residues. Donors were drawn from the approximately 120-subject validation cohort, separate from the approximately 670-subject first cohort. Produced via immunoSEQ multiplex PCR; TCRdb's table is partial and in-frame only. The table has 100,000 to 150,000 clones, 80% to 90% seen once. The rearrangement joins TRBV4-1 to TRBJ2-7, with 10 bases that match TRBD1. This receptor was obtained from a young woman in good health and CMV-seronegative. The material sequenced was PBMCs. CDR3 DNA: TGCGCCAGCAGCCAAGGACAGGGGGCGAACGAGCAGTACTTC. It encodes CASSQGQGANEQYF.